This TCR beta chain was sequenced in a study of cytomegalovirus exposure and HLA in healthy donors. Findings and caveats of the study: In vitro work confirmed that a few CMV-associated chains recognize CMV antigens. Some TCR beta chains (more than 150 of them) were listed as cytomegalovirus-associated. In presence/absence analyses, roughly uniform sequencing depth across donors was assumed.

Use of 60 Vbeta and 13 Jbeta primers characterized the PCR. The repertoire was sequenced with immunoSEQ multiplex PCR; TCRdb's copy has only in-frame clones and lacks some. The data contain approximately 150,000 clones, 60% to 80% of them singletons. Germline CDR1 SGHRS, CDR2 YFSETQ. The J segment lost 5 bases and the V segment lost 2 bases, leaving 9 bases of the junction unmatched. This CDR3 has 16 amino acids. Concerning this clone itself: The antigen remains undetermined.

Material: PBMCs. This receptor was taken from a man aged 35 to 55 in good health and CMV-seronegative. This chain links TRBV5-1 with TRBJ2-2; TRBD2 matches 7 bases. CDR3 amino acids: CASSLSGDPPTGELFF. The CDR3 DNA sequence: TGCGCCAGCAGCTTAAGCGGGGACCCTCCTACCGGGGAGCTGTTTTTT.